This TCR beta chain was found in a study of shared clonotypes between healthy human individuals. Clones were read by immunoSEQ multiplex PCR, and TCRdb kept only the in-frame ones, dropping some. The sample yields approximately 340,000 clones, around 67% seen once. The ends were cut back, 0 bases at V and 3 bases at J, with 11 bases in the middle. Germline assignment: CDR1 LGHNA and CDR2 YSLEER. This CDR3 comprises 15 residues. Sequencing was done on a sample of memory CD4+ T cells sorted from blood. Subset in this sample: CD45RA-negative fraction. The gene calls are TRBV4-3 and TRBJ2-5, with TRBD2 as a possible D gene (6 bases). This sequence was found in a man aged 30 to 45 in good health. The CDR3 DNA reads as TGCGCCAGCAGCCAAGATGGAGGGACGGAAGAGACCCAGTACTTC. Amino acid sequence: CASSQDGGTEETQYF.